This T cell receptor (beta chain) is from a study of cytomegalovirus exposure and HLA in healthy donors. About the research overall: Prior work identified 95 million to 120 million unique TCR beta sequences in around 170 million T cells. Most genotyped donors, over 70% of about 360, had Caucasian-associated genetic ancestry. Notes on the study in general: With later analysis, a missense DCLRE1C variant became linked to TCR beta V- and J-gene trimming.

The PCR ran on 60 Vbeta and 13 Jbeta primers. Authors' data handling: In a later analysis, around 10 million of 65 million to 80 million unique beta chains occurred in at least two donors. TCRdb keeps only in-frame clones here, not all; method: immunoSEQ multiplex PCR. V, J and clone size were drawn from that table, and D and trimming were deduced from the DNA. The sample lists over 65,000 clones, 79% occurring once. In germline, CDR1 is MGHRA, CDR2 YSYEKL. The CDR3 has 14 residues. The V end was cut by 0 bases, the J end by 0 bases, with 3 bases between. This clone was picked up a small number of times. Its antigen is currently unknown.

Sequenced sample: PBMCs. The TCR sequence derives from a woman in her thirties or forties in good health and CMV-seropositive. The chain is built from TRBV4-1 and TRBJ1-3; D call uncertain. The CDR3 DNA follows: TGCGCCAGCAGCCAAGAGAGCTCTGGAAACACCATATATTTT. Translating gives CASSQESSGNTIYF.